The text below deals with one TCR beta chain. The target antigen is unknown. Trimming took 4 bases from V and 8 from J; bases not matched to a gene: 7. CDR3 length equals 14 residues. The V gene's germline CDR1 is SEHNR and CDR2 FQNEAQ (reference sequence). Some clones are missing from TCRdb's copy, which holds only in-frame ones; the method was immunoSEQ multiplex PCR. The sample holds roughly 10,000 clones; 90% are singletons and the top ten take over 2%. This sample was included in a study of immune evolution from preneoplasia to lung adenocarcinoma. About the study: HLA loss of heterozygosity: roughly 7.5% AIS, over 12% MIA, around 33% ADC, none AAH.

Findings and caveats of the study: Top clone share appeared to fall from AAH through AIS, MIA, adenocarcinoma.

The V gene is TRBV7-9, the J gene TRBJ1-4; 7 positions agree with TRBD1. The sequencing input was FFPE invasive lung adenocarcinoma tissue. The receptor was isolated from a person between 65 and 79 years old with invasive lung adenocarcinoma. CDR3 protein: CASSSEGAREKLFF. Here the CDR3 DNA reads TGTGCCAGCAGCTCTGAGGGGGCAAGGGAAAAACTGTTTTTT. The entire variable domain, with the rest obtained from reference TRBV7-9 and TRBJ1-4, is as follows: DTGVSQNPRHKITKRGQNVTFRCDPISEHNRLYWYRQTLGQGPEFLTYFQNEAQLEKSRLLSDRFSAERPKGSFSTLEIQRTEQGDSAMYLCASSSEGAREKLFFGSGTQLSVL.